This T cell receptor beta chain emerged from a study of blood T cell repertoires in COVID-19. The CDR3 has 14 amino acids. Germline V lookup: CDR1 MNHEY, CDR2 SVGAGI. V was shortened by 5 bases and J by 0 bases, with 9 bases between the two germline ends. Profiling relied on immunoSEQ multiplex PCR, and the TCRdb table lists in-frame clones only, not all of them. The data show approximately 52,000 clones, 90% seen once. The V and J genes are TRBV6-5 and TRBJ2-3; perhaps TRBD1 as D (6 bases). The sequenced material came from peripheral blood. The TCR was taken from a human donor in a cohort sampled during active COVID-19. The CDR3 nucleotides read TGTGCCAGCAGTCCGGGACATAGCACAGATACGCAGTATTTT. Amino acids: CASSPGHSTDTQYF.